This paragraph covers one T cell receptor beta chain sequence. Its antigen is not identified. This record comes from a study of blood T cells in healthy people across ages. Study-level points and caveats: Roughly linear age-related decline in beta diversity appeared, significant by age around 38. Estimates of diversity drawn from one million T cells were considered underestimates.

Sample-barcoded 5' priming and a J-beta primer mix drove a second PCR of roughly 6 to 12 cycles. TCRdb re-called the 5' RACE reads through MiXCR, storing one row per CDR3 protein. Of about 1 million distinct CDR3 sequences listed, 45% are singletons. Germline V gives CDR1 MDHEN, CDR2 SYDVKM. There are 15 residues in the CDR3. V was trimmed by 3 bases and J by 2 bases, leaving 11 bases between them. Sequenced input: blood. This clonotype originated in a woman aged 55 to 70 in good health. The chain links TRBV28 to TRBJ1-5, with D hard to call. This CDR3 reads CASSFTGVGNQPQHF. The CDR3 coding sequence is TGTGCCAGCAGTTTTACTGGGGTTGGCAATCAGCCCCAGCATTTT.